The TCR beta chain described here comes from a study of CD8 T cells in ankylosing spondylitis. Study results and caveats: It was reported that disease-linked clones were significantly enriched in matched ankylosing spondylitis synovial fluid.

Trimming cost V 6 bases and J 3 bases, with 11 bases left between them. This CDR3 is 13 amino acids long. CDR1 is SNHLY and CDR2 is FYNNEI in the germline V gene. From the 5' RACE reads, TCRdb called clonotypes with MiXCR, one entry per CDR3 protein. The sample holds over 25,000 distinct CDR3 sequences, 7.9% seen once. This clonotype was counted ten times or more. Its cognate antigen is unknown. V gene TRBV2 combines with J gene TRBJ1-2; D not certain. The origin of this receptor is a male donor with ankylosing spondylitis or in good health (not recorded which). What was sequenced was blood. The CDR3 region has the DNA TGTGCCAGCAGGCCGACGTTAGACTATGGCTACACCTTC. It translates to CASRPTLDYGYTF.